Below, one T cell receptor (beta chain) is given with its context. The data stem from a study of response to subunit inactivated influenza vaccine. CDR1 and CDR2 (germline): MNHEY, SVGAGI. This CDR3 is built from 12 residues. Trimming took off 3 bases at V and 4 bases at J, with 6 bases between the two ends. TCRdb recomputed calls from the RT-PCR reads with MiXCR, one row per CDR3 protein. The sample contains about 540,000 distinct CDR3 sequences, under 30% of which appear only once. These data are also associated with another study on T cells expressing NK-cell markers. Per that study: TCR beta cDNA was made by 5'RACE template switching with UMIs.

This chain joins TRBV6-5 and TRBJ1-1; D gene ambiguous. The sequence was collected from a man aged 45-60 years who received an inactivated influenza vaccine. The source was CD4+ T cells sorted from PBMCs, collected approximately 13 days after vaccination. Here the CDR3 DNA reads TGTGCCAGCAGTTATCTGGGCACTGAAGCTTTCTTT. Its protein is CASSYLGTEAFF.